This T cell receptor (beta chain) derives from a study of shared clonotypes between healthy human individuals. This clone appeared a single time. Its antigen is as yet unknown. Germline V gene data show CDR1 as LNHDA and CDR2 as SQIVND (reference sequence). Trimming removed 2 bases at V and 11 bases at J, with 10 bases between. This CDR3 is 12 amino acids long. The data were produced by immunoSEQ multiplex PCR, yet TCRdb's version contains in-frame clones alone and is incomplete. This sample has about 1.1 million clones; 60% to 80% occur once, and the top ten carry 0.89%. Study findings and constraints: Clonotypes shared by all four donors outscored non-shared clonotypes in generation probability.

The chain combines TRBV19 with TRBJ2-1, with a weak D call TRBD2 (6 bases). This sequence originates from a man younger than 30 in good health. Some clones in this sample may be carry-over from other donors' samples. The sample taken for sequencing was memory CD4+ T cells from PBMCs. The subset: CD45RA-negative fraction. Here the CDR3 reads CASSIKGTQQFF. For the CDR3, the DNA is TGTGCCAGTAGTATAAAGGGGACTCAGCAGTTCTTC.